The following is a T cell receptor beta chain sequence with its context. No cognate antigen has been identified for it. Nothing much larger sits one base from this clone, and base qualities are not available. This sample stems from a study of T cell responses to AZD1222 COVID-19 vaccine (dated by TCRdb to the early 2020s). Turning to the overall study: A total of more than 230 trial participants underwent TCR sequencing, of whom some 210 received two doses of AZD1222 and about 25 received two doses of the MenACWY control vaccine. Trial participants were enrolled by age into subgroups of 18-55, 56-69 and 70-plus years, and around 150, 28 and 57 TCR-sequenced participants, respectively, were included in these subgroups. On the study overall, not on this receptor specifically: Only six or seven AZD1222 recipients were SARS-CoV-2 seropositive at baseline, limiting conclusions about previously exposed vaccinees. No day 14 peak-response samples were available, so repertoires were characterized only after the peak T cell response. Nearly half of unique spike-specific TCRs reportedly recognized epitopes outside regions mutated in the B.1.351 and B.1.1.7 variants. Spike-specific TCR breadth and depth rose significantly after two AZD1222 doses compared with day 0 and with MenACWY recipients. The whole spike protein was spanned by vaccine-associated CD4 TCRs, and dominant responses were seen in regions 160-218 and 743-854. Participants were mostly white British, with more females than males. The authors suggested clonal diversity may have been underestimated. The 56-69-year group was small, and its depth increase did not reach significance, likely because of low power.

The sample's time point label is to be understood as: about 28 days (+/-7) after the second vaccine dose. AZD1222 recipients given second doses at about 4 weeks or at about 12 weeks were pooled, since spike-specific TCR depth and breadth were not found to differ between the two schedules. Vaccinee samples were obtained from the UK trials COV001 and COV002, which included a single-blind randomized controlled phase 2/3 trial of AZD1222 (ChAdOx1 nCoV-19) in healthy adults. For TCRbeta chain sequencing, PBMC samples were collected from trial participants at day 0 and at day 28 after the second dose. From the cysteine up to the phenylalanine, the CDR3 has a length of 13 residues. Only the CDR3 DNA is retained, 39 bases long and in frame from the first base. Trimming removed 3 bases from V and 8 bases from J, leaving 11 bases between the germline ends. Sequences MNHEY (CDR1) and SVGAGI (CDR2) are obtained from the germline V gene.

The CDR3 regions of human TCRbeta chains were subjected to immunosequencing. The source study handled its data this way. TCRs in the repertoires were compared against a reference library of SARS-CoV-2-specific TCRs that had been generated with the MIRA antigen-specificity platform. Breadth was defined as the fraction of unique TCRs that were SARS-CoV-2-associated. Depth was defined as the fraction of total T cells that were SARS-CoV-2-associated. Using the MIRA data, each spike-specific TCR was mapped to the spike region that the TCR reacts to and placed in a CD4 or CD8 class. Log10-transformed breadth and depth values were compared by one-way ANOVA with Sidak's multiple comparisons tests. Held by TCRdb, this immuneACCESS table contains in-frame sequences only and omits some clones. Under half of the omission traces to an unresolved V gene where checked; the cause of the rest is unknown. Clonal size and the V and J genes are those of that table, whereas D and trimming came from the DNA. Counted in this sample were approximately 150,000 clones; around 89% of them appeared once. 4.3% of the sample lies in the top ten.

The receptor was isolated from an adult who received the AZD1222 COVID-19 vaccine. The sample in question was peripheral blood, obtained 28 days after the second AZD1222 dose. Recombination linked TRBV6-5 to TRBJ2-1, with TRBD1 tentatively as D gene (5 bases match). The encoded CDR3 is CASSYGVGDEQFF. The base sequence is TGTGCCAGCAGTTATGGGGTAGGGGATGAGCAGTTCTTC.